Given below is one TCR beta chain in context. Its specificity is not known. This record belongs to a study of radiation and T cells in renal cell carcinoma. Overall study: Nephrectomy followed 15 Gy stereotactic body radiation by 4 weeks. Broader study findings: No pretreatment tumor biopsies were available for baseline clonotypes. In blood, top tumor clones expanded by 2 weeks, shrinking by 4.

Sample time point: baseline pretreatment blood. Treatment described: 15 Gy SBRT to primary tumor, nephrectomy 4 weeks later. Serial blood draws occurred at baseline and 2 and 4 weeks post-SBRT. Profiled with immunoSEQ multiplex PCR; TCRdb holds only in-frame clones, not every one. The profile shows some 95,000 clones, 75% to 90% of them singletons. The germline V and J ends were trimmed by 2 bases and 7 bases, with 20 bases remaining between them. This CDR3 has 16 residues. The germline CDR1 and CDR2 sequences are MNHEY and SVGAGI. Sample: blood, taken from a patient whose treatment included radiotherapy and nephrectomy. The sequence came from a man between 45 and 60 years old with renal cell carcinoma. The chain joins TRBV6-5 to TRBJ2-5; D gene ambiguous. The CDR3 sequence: CASSYALRAPEGTQYF. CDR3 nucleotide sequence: TGTGCCAGCAGTTACGCCCTTAGGGCGCCCGAAGGGACCCAGTACTTC.